Below, 10 T cell receptor beta chains from the same sample are listed, as sequenced in a study of cytomegalovirus exposure and HLA in healthy donors. PCR involved 60 Vbeta and 13 Jbeta primers. Some clones are missing from TCRdb's copy, which holds only in-frame ones; the method was immunoSEQ multiplex PCR. This table has around 210,000 clones, just under 80% appearing once. What was sequenced was PBMCs. The receptors here all came from a boy younger than 18 in good health and CMV-seronegative.

The chain combines TRBV5-5 with TRBJ2-4; 9 bases map to TRBD1. This CDR3 spans 16 amino acids. Germline loops: CDR1 SGHKS, CDR2 YYEKEE (reference sequence). Trimming removed 3 bases from V and 7 bases from J; junction bases left unmatched: 11. This CDR3 reads CASSSAPQGAGNIQYF. The CDR3 nucleotides read TGTGCCAGCAGCTCCGCACCACAGGGGGCCGGGAACATTCAGTACTTC.

The chain links TRBV30 to TRBJ1-1, with 7 bases fitting TRBD1. CDR1 is GTSNPN and CDR2 is SVGIG in the germline V gene (reference sequence). This CDR3 contains 12 residues. V lost 2 bases to trimming and J lost 8 bases; unmatched junction nucleotides: 5. The CDR3 DNA reads TGTGCCTGGAGTACAGGGGACATGGAAGCTTTCTTT. Amino acid sequence: CAWSTGDMEAFF.

The rearrangement links TRBV6-5 to TRBJ2-3, with 10 bases identical to TRBD2. The CDR3 runs to 14 residues. V trimming: 6 bases; J trimming: 4 bases; junction bases outside the gene matches: 4. Germline loops: CDR1 MNHEY, CDR2 SVGAGI. The CDR3 DNA reads TGTGCCAGCAGCCCAAGCGGGGGGGCAGATACGCAGTATTTT. Residues: CASSPSGGADTQYF.

The V call is TRBV9, the J call TRBJ2-5; tentatively, D is TRBD2 (6 bases). CDR3 size: 15 residues. The V end was cut by 3 bases, the J end by 5 bases, with 17 bases between. Germline V gene sequence: CDR1 SGDLS, CDR2 YYNGEE. CDR3 in amino acids: CASSEMIGTRETQYF. In nucleotides, the CDR3 is TGTGCCAGCAGCGAGATGATCGGGACTCGGGAGACCCAGTACTTC.

The rearrangement links TRBV6-5 to TRBJ2-7; 7 bases fit TRBD1. This CDR3 region has 16 residues. CDR1 and CDR2 (germline): MNHEY, SVGAGI. Trimming cost V 2 bases and J 5 bases; bases outside gene matches: 12. In DNA form, the CDR3 reads TGTGCCAGCAGTTACAGGCCGACAGGGTTTATACACGAGCAGTACTTC. Residues: CASSYRPTGFIHEQYF.

This chain joins TRBV5-1 and TRBJ2-7; 7 bases match TRBD2. Germline V gene data show CDR1 as SGHRS and CDR2 as YFSETQ. After removal of 5 bases from V and 2 bases from J, the junction contained 10 bases not matched to a gene. The CDR3 spans 15 residues. This CDR3 is CASRVSGGDPYEQYF. DNA of the CDR3: TGCGCCAGCAGGGTGTCGGGAGGAGACCCCTACGAGCAGTACTTC.

The chain joins TRBV30 to TRBJ1-1; weak D call: TRBD1 (6 bases). There are 13 residues in the CDR3. V gave up 3 bases and J gave up 11 bases, with 19 bases separating them. CDR1 and CDR2 from the germline V gene are GTSNPN and SVGIG (reference sequence). As DNA, the CDR3 is TGTGCCTGGAGCCAGGGGCTACAGGGTTGGGCTTTCTTT. This translates into CAWSQGLQGWAFF.

This chain joins TRBV5-4 and TRBJ2-2; 8 nucleotides match TRBD2. CDR1 is SGHNT and CDR2 is YYREEE in the germline V gene (reference sequence). The V and J ends lost 1 base and 7 bases, in that order; junction bases with no gene match: 6. The length of the CDR3 is 15 residues. The CDR3 DNA reads as TGTGCCAGCAGCTTGAAGGCGGGAGGTGTCGGGGAGCTGTTTTTT. As protein: CASSLKAGGVGELFF. Filled out from reference TRBV5-4 and TRBJ2-2, the complete variable domain reads ETGVTQSPTHLIKTRGQQVTLRCSSQSGHNTVSWYQQALGQGPQFIFQYYREEENGRGNFPPRFSGLQFPNYSSELNVNALELDDSALYLCASSLKAGGVGELFFGEGSRLTVL.

The CDR3, as DNA: TGTGCCAGCAGCTCTGACAGGGGAGGTACAGATACGCAGTATTTT. It codes for CASSSDRGGTDTQYF. The gene calls are TRBV13 and TRBJ2-3; 8 bases are a match to TRBD1. The CDR3 has 15 residues. Looked up from germline, CDR1 is PRHDT and CDR2 is FYEKMQ (reference sequence). V was pared by 4 bases and J by 3 bases, with 6 bases of the junction left unmatched.

This chain connects TRBV5-1 to TRBJ2-1, with TRBD1 identical over 9 bases. This CDR3 is built from 16 residues. V lost 4 bases, J lost 10 bases, and 15 bases stayed unmatched. Germline-derived CDR1 and CDR2 are SGHRS and YFSETQ. CDR3 sequence: CASSPIAGTGKWEQFF. CDR3 in DNA: TGCGCCAGCAGCCCAATCGCCGGGACAGGGAAATGGGAGCAGTTCTTC.